This T cell receptor (beta chain) was documented in a study of blood T cell repertoires in COVID-19. Study in general: From the United States, Italy and Spain came samples of acute and convalescent COVID-19. The cDNA or gDNA used as material had been derived from T cells, B-cell-depleted T cells, or PBMCs.

Under the authors' procedure: Amplification of reference gene primers was used by the study to estimate nucleated cell counts. The repertoire was sequenced with immunoSEQ multiplex PCR; TCRdb's copy has only in-frame clones and lacks some. V, J and clone size reflect that table, while D and trimming were determined from the DNA. The sample shows fewer than 250,000 clones, more than 75% of them seen only once. Germline CDR1 is SGHRS and CDR2 is YFSETQ. This CDR3 is 17 amino acids long. V gave up 4 bases and J gave up 1 base; unmatched junction bases: 6. The receptor was isolated from a human donor in a cohort sampled during active COVID-19. The sequenced sample was peripheral blood. The V and J genes are TRBV5-1 and TRBJ2-2, with TRBD2 matching over 11 bases. The CDR3 here is CASSPSGGPLNTGELFF. DNA of the CDR3: TGCGCCAGCAGCCCTAGCGGGGGGCCGTTGAACACCGGGGAGCTGTTTTTT.